The next 21 T cell receptor beta chains were all read from a single sample in a study of T cells in Graves' hyperthyroidism and ophthalmopathy. Amplification of TCR beta CDR3 regions used RNA as the template. Primed by the HTBI set, a first-round RT-PCR was run on the TCR CDR3. TCRdb reanalysed the multiplex PCR reads using MiXCR and keeps one entry per CDR3 protein. The table records roughly 380,000 distinct CDR3 sequences, around 13% of them present only once. The sequenced sample was blood. The receptor source for this set is a woman aged 55-70 years with Graves' hyperthyroidism.

Only a few counts were recorded for this clonotype. V and J are TRBV4-1 and TRBJ2-1, with 12 bases that match TRBD2. Trimming removed 8 bases from V and 3 bases from J; junction bases left unmatched: 5. CDR3 length: 15 residues. Per germline, CDR1 MGHRA and CDR2 YSYEKL. The CDR3 DNA is TGCGCCAGCGGACTAGCGGGAAACTTCTACAATGAGCAGTTCTTC. This gives the protein CASGLAGNFYNEQFF.

This clonotype has only a few counts. V is TRBV28 and J is TRBJ1-4; 9 nucleotides line up with TRBD1. Unmatched junction bases numbered 7, after V lost 6 bases and J lost 2 bases. The CDR3 sequence is 16 residues long. The germline CDR1 and CDR2 sequences are MDHEN and SYDVKM. The CDR3 bases are TGTGCCAGCAGCGGACAGGGGATAGTTACTAATGAAAAACTGTTTTTT. It specifies CASSGQGIVTNEKLFF.

The chain uses TRBV11-3 and TRBJ2-3, with a tentative D call TRBD1 (6 bases). Germline loops: CDR1 SGHNT, CDR2 YENEEA. CDR3 length: 17 amino acids. The V end was cut by 0 bases, the J end by 0 bases, with 13 bases between. The CDR3 loop is CASSLDGGQGSTDTQYF. The CDR3, as DNA: TGTGCCAGCAGCTTAGATGGCGGGCAGGGGAGCACAGATACGCAGTATTTT. The full variable domain, its missing parts supplied by reference TRBV11-3 and TRBJ2-3, is EAGVVQSPRYKIIEKKQPVAFWCNPISGHNTLYWYLQNLGQGPELLIRYENEEAVDDSQLPKDRFSAERLKGVDSTLKIQPAELGDSAVYLCASSLDGGQGSTDTQYFGPGTRLTVL.

This clonotype was observed a few times. The J gene is TRBJ1-2, the V gene TRBV19; a weak D match, TRBD1 (5 bases). With 6 bases removed from V and 2 bases from J, the gap between germline ends came to 13 bases. Germline CDR1 reads LNHDA; CDR2 reads SQIVND (reference sequence). The CDR3 length is 14 residues. The CDR3 loop reads CASRGSWGNYGYTF. CDR3 coding DNA: TGTGCCAGTAGAGGTTCCTGGGGCAACTATGGCTACACCTTC.

The chain couples TRBV5-1 to TRBJ2-7; 10 positions match TRBD1. This CDR3 is 15 amino acids long. The V segment lost 4 bases and the J segment 1 base; nucleotides outside the gene matches: 5. Germline CDR1 and CDR2: SGHRS and YFSETQ. CDR3 sequence reads: CASSVGTGESYEQYF. CDR3 DNA: TGCGCCAGCAGCGTCGGGACAGGGGAGTCCTACGAGCAGTACTTC. Variable domain in full (rest from reference TRBV5-1 and TRBJ2-7): KAGVTQTPRYLIKTRGQQVTLSCSPISGHRSVSWYQQTPGQGLQFLFEYFSETQRNKGNFPGRFSGRQFSNSRSEMNVSTLELGDSALYLCASSVGTGESYEQYFGPGTRLTVT.

This rearrangement joins TRBV2 to TRBJ1-4; TRBD1 aligns across 8 bases. After removal of 5 bases from V and 10 bases from J, the junction contained 6 bases not matched to a gene. The germline V gene has CDR1 SNHLY and CDR2 FYNNEI. This CDR3 contains 13 residues. CDR3 bases: TGTGCCAGCAGTTACGGACAGGGTGGAAAACTGTTTTTT. This encodes CASSYGQGGKLFF.

This clonotype showed up just a few times. The rearrangement uses TRBV5-1 and TRBJ2-7; D call uncertain. Trimming removed 4 bases from V and 7 bases from J, with 12 bases in between. Germline CDR1 reads SGHRS; CDR2 reads YFSETQ. The CDR3 is made up of 12 amino acids. CDR3: CASSQRPWEQYF. CDR3 coding DNA: TGCGCCAGCAGCCAAAGACCGTGGGAGCAGTACTTC.

This clonotype came up many times. This chain connects TRBV7-9 to TRBJ2-1; D might be TRBD1 or TRBD2, each matching 5 bases. The V and J ends lost 2 bases and 7 bases respectively, with 12 bases between them. The CDR3 is 14 amino acids. CDR1 is SEHNR, CDR2 FQNEAQ, per germline (reference sequence). CDR3 sequence: CASSLRQGGNEQFF. DNA for the CDR3: TGTGCCAGCAGCTTAAGGCAGGGCGGGAATGAGCAGTTCTTC.

This clonotype came up once. This chain joins TRBV12-3 or TRBV12-4 and TRBJ1-3; D is unclear. CDR3 length: 16 residues. Trimming shortened V by 4 bases and J by 0 bases, and 13 bases separated the two germline ends. The CDR3 here is CASSSLGAVSGNTIYF. In DNA, the CDR3 is TGTGCCAGCAGTTCCTTAGGAGCCGTCTCTGGAAACACCATATATTTT.

The J gene is TRBJ2-1, the V gene TRBV18; either TRBD1 or TRBD2 may supply D (6 bases each). The CDR3 covers 15 residues. The germline V gene encodes CDR1 KGHSH and CDR2 LQKENI. Trimming took off 4 bases at V and 0 bases at J, with 10 bases between the two ends. As DNA, the CDR3 is TGTGCCAGCTCACGGGGGGCAAGCTCCTACAATGAGCAGTTCTTC. Amino acids: CASSRGASSYNEQFF.

This clonotype has just a few counts. CDR3 coding DNA: TGTGCCAGCAGCCAAGATAGGGACGGGAGGAGGTACACCGGGGAGCTGTTTTTT. Protein product: CASSQDRDGRRYTGELFF. V usage is TRBV3-1 and J usage is TRBJ2-2; 7 bases line up with TRBD2. Germline trimming cut 0 bases from V and 3 bases from J; bases unmatched to any gene: 10. Germline CDR1 LGHDT, CDR2 YNNKEL (reference sequence). CDR3 length equals 18 residues. The whole variable domain, filled in from reference TRBV3-1 and TRBJ2-2, reads DTAVSQTPKYLVTQMGNDKSIKCEQNLGHDTMYWYKQDSKKFLKIMFSYNNKELIINETVPNRFSPKSPDKAHLNLHINSLELGDSAVYFCASSQDRDGRRYTGELFFGEGSRLTVL.

This clonotype was counted at least ten times. The V call is TRBV20-1, the J call TRBJ2-3, with a weak D call TRBD2 (6 bases). V lost 4 bases and J 4 bases, leaving 15 bases between the germline ends. The CDR3 has 14 amino acids. Germline V gene sequence: CDR1 DFQATT, CDR2 SNEGSKA (reference sequence). Here the CDR3 reads CSAILGAGPDTQYF. As DNA, the CDR3 is TGCAGTGCTATTTTGGGAGCGGGCCCAGATACGCAGTATTTT.

This clonotype appeared a few times. For the CDR3, the DNA is TGTGCCAGTAGTATACGGACTAGAACCCACGAGCAGTACTTC. Its protein product is CASSIRTRTHEQYF. The genes are TRBV19 and TRBJ2-7; 7 nucleotides agree with TRBD2. The CDR3 has 14 amino acids. Trimming took 2 bases from V and 5 from J; bases not matched to a gene: 6. CDR1 and CDR2 from the germline V gene are LNHDA and SQIVND (reference sequence).

The chain combines TRBV19 with TRBJ1-1; TRBD1 is a possible D gene (6 bases). V was shortened by 2 bases and J by 1 base, with 14 bases between the two germline ends. The CDR3 covers 16 residues. The germline V gene encodes CDR1 LNHDA and CDR2 SQIVND (reference sequence). The CDR3 region is CASSIRDGTTNTEAFF. As DNA, the CDR3 is TGTGCCAGTAGTATAAGGGACGGGACAACGAACACTGAAGCTTTCTTT.

Only a few counts were recorded for this clonotype. The chain has TRBV19 and TRBJ2-7; 12 bases agree with TRBD1. V lost 6 bases, J lost 2 bases, and 5 bases stayed unmatched. Germline-derived CDR1 and CDR2 are LNHDA and SQIVND (reference sequence). The CDR3 covers 15 residues. The CDR3 loop is CASRPGTGGAYEQYF. The CDR3 DNA reads as TGTGCCAGTAGACCCGGGACAGGGGGCGCCTACGAGCAGTACTTC.

This clonotype was counted at least ten times. V is TRBV7-8 and J is TRBJ2-1, with a tentative D call TRBD2 (5 bases). Per germline, CDR1 SGHVS and CDR2 FQNEAQ. This CDR3 is 21 amino acids long. V lost 2 bases and J lost 1, with 27 bases in between. CDR3 residues: CASSLSPQRPHLRLSYNEQFF. The CDR3 bases are TGTGCCAGCAGCTTAAGTCCCCAGCGGCCCCATTTGAGGTTATCCTACAATGAGCAGTTCTTC. The whole variable domain, filled in from reference TRBV7-8 and TRBJ2-1, reads GAGVSQSPRYKVAKRGQDVALRCDPISGHVSLFWYQQALGQGPEFLTYFQNEAQLDKSGLPSDRFFAERPEGSVSTLKIQRTQQEDSAVYLCASSLSPQRPHLRLSYNEQFFGPGTRLTVL.

This clonotype has at least ten counts. The rearrangement joins TRBV4-1 to TRBJ2-1; tentatively, D is TRBD2 (6 bases). Germline V lookup: CDR1 MGHRA, CDR2 YSYEKL. The CDR3 spans 16 residues. Trimming took 3 bases from V and 2 from J, leaving 14 bases between them. CDR3 residues: CASSQPLSGAYNEQFF. The CDR3 DNA reads as TGCGCCAGCAGCCAGCCTCTGTCGGGGGCCTACAATGAGCAGTTCTTC.

This clonotype was recorded at least ten times. This chain joins TRBV6-1 and TRBJ1-1; TRBD1 is a possible D gene (5 bases). Trimming pared 8 bases from V and 4 bases from J, leaving 11 bases between. Germline CDR1 is MNHNS and CDR2 is SASEGT. The CDR3 has 12 residues. This chain's CDR3 is CASWRGGTEAFF. The CDR3 DNA reads as TGTGCCAGCTGGAGGGGAGGCACTGAAGCTTTCTTT.

This clonotype was detected many times. V is TRBV27 and J is TRBJ2-1, with D unclear. CDR1 is MNHEY, CDR2 SMNVEV, per germline (reference sequence). V lost 5 bases and J 8 bases, leaving 10 bases between the germline ends. The CDR3 consists of 12 residues. The DNA for the CDR3 is TGTGCCAGCAGTCTAGGGCGGCATGAGCAGTTCTTC. Protein: CASSLGRHEQFF.

This clonotype was observed at least ten times. V and J are TRBV24-1 and TRBJ2-3; possible D gene TRBD2, 5 bases. Germline CDR1 is KGHDR and CDR2 is SFDVKD. V was pared by 5 bases and J by 3 bases, with 11 bases between. This CDR3 is 14 amino acids long. CDR3 in DNA: TGTGCCACCAGTGGACTCCGAGGGACAGATACGCAGTATTTT. Protein: CATSGLRGTDTQYF.

This clonotype was found many times. The chain combines TRBV12-3 or TRBV12-4 with TRBJ1-2; 12 nucleotides line up with TRBD1. The J segment lost 5 bases and the V segment lost 6 bases, leaving 7 bases of the junction unmatched. CDR3 length: 15 amino acids. CDR3 in amino acids: CASSSGQGARYGYTF. The CDR3, as DNA: TGTGCCAGCAGCTCGGGACAGGGGGCGCGGTATGGCTACACCTTC.